This T cell receptor beta chain stems from a study of Ad26.COV2.S vaccination and SARS-CoV-2 variants. Specified treatment: around 19 received Ad26.COV2.S at low or high dose, single or two shots; five or six received placebo; per-sample allocation not given. Sampling was performed 63 days after the first vaccine or placebo injection. Assay: immunoSEQ multiplex PCR; the TCRdb copy retains only in-frame clones and omits some. Of over 400,000 clones in the sample, about 90% were seen once. The input for sequencing was peripheral blood, taken in a trial of Ad26.COV2.S vaccine versus placebo. This TCR was sampled from a person aged 18 to 65 who received the Ad26.COV2.S COVID-19 vaccine or a placebo.

CDR3 sequence: CASSFHRGVTDTQYF. CDR3 bases: TGTGCCAGCAGTTTTCACAGGGGGGTTACAGATACGCAGTATTTT. The chain recombines TRBV28 with TRBJ2-3; 8 bases are a match to TRBD1. J lost 3 bases, V lost 3 bases, and 5 bases had no gene match. Per the germline V gene, CDR1 is MDHEN and CDR2 is SYDVKM. The CDR3 totals 15 residues. Filled out from reference TRBV28 and TRBJ2-3, the complete variable domain reads DVKVTQSSRYLVKRTGEKVFLECVQDMDHENMFWYRQDPGLGLRLIYFSYDVKMKEKGDIPEGYSVSREKKERFSLILESASTNQTSMYLCASSFHRGVTDTQYFGPGTRLTVL.